The 3 T cell receptor beta chains in this list originate from one sample, sequenced in a study of naive and memory T cell subsets. Their antigens are not known. An equimolar mix of two oligonucleotides served as the beta constant-region primer for TRBC1 and TRBC2. Nested alpha and beta constant-region primers with the SP2 primer drove four PCR rounds on ligated cDNA. MiXCR was run by TCRdb on the UMI-ligation and nested PCR reads, yielding one entry per CDR3 protein. The data contain about 90,000 distinct CDR3 sequences, around 10% of them singletons. Study-wide points: Possibly reflecting memory cells re-expressing CD45RA, a few larger clonotypes occurred in naive repertoires, especially CD8.

Input material: naive CD4+ T cells from blood. The receptor set was obtained from a human donor in good health.

This clonotype was recorded many times. The chain employs TRBV18 and TRBJ2-7; 10 bases agree with TRBD1. This CDR3 comprises 15 residues. Germline V gives CDR1 KGHSH, CDR2 LQKENI. The V and J ends lost 1 base and 5 bases, in that order; junction bases with no gene match: 5. The CDR3, as DNA: TGTGCCAGCTCACCACTGGGACAGGGGATACACGAGCAGTACTTC. It translates to CASSPLGQGIHEQYF.

In its sample, this clonotype was seen many times. The CDR3 DNA is TGCAGTGCTAGTACAAGGGGATTGGTCGGTGAGCAGTTCTTC. Protein product: CSASTRGLVGEQFF. The chain combines TRBV20-1 with TRBJ2-1; a weak D match, TRBD1 (5 bases). This CDR3 has 14 residues. Germline loops: CDR1 DFQATT, CDR2 SNEGSKA (reference sequence). V was trimmed by 3 bases and J by 9 bases, leaving 18 bases between them.

The chain joins TRBV4-2 to TRBJ2-1; D may be TRBD2 (6 bases). Germline-derived CDR1 and CDR2 are LGHNA and YNFKEQ. Trimming stripped 4 bases from V and 5 bases from J, with 12 bases between. This CDR3 contains 14 residues. CDR3: CASSRGDRNNEQFF. DNA of the CDR3: TGTGCCAGCAGCCGGGGGGACCGAAACAATGAGCAGTTCTTC.